These 32 T cell receptor beta chains were all obtained from the same sample, sequenced in a study of blood T cell repertoires in COVID-19. The protocol was immunoSEQ multiplex PCR, while the TCRdb copy is restricted to in-frame clones and leaves out a portion. The sample has tens of thousands of clones, 70% to 90% seen once. Input material: peripheral blood. These receptors originate from a man aged 45 to 65 with acute or convalescent COVID-19.

This chain connects TRBV2 to TRBJ1-2, with 7 nucleotides matching TRBD1. The CDR3 has 14 residues. Germline V gene data show CDR1 as SNHLY and CDR2 as FYNNEI. J was trimmed by 3 bases and V by 6 bases; bases with no gene match: 7. This CDR3 is CASRADRADYGYTF. The CDR3 DNA reads TGTGCCAGCAGAGCAGACAGGGCAGACTATGGCTACACCTTC.

The chain couples TRBV11-1 to TRBJ2-5; 11 bases line up with TRBD2. This CDR3 has 16 amino acids. Germline V CDR1 and CDR2: SGHAT, FQDESV (reference sequence). V shed 1 base, J shed 3 bases, and the junction held 4 bases outside the gene matches. The CDR3 DNA follows: TGTGCCAGCAGCTTAGGCGTGACTAGCGGGGAAGAGACCCAGTACTTC. Protein sequence: CASSLGVTSGEETQYF. The entire variable domain, with the rest obtained from reference TRBV11-1 and TRBJ2-5, is as follows: EAEVAQSPRYKITEKSQAVAFWCDPISGHATLYWYRQILGQGPELLVQFQDESVVDDSQLPKDRFSAERLKGVDSTLKIQPAELGDSAMYLCASSLGVTSGEETQYFGPGTRLLVL.

This chain connects TRBV6-4 to TRBJ1-2; tentatively, D is TRBD1 (6 bases). Germline V CDR1 and CDR2: MRHNA, SNTAGT. This CDR3 has 15 amino acids. V was cut by 0 bases and J by 2 bases, with 10 bases left in between. Here the CDR3 reads CASSDSRGQNYGYTF. CDR3 sequence (DNA): TGTGCCAGCAGTGACTCGAGAGGACAGAACTATGGCTACACCTTC.

This chain joins TRBV20-1 and TRBJ1-5, with 9 bases matching TRBD1. CDR3 length equals 15 residues. Germline lookup yields CDR1 DFQATT and CDR2 SNEGSKA (reference sequence). The ends lost 3 bases at V and 2 bases at J; junction bases unmatched: 5. The CDR3, as DNA: TGCAGTGCTAGTGAGACAGGGGGGCGCAATCAGCCCCAGCATTTT. Translation: CSASETGGRNQPQHF.

The rearrangement links TRBV9 to TRBJ2-6, with TRBD1 identical over 11 bases. This CDR3 has 17 residues. Germline assignment: CDR1 SGDLS and CDR2 YYNGEE. With 2 bases clipped from V and 2 bases from J, the junction kept 3 bases outside the gene matches. DNA of the CDR3: TGTGCCAGCAGCGTCCGGGACAGGGGGGCTGGGGCCAACGTCCTGACTTTC. It codes for CASSVRDRGAGANVLTF.

This clone turned up a few times. The chain uses TRBV5-4 and TRBJ2-7; D not resolved. The CDR3 has 13 amino acids. The germline gives CDR1 SGHNT, CDR2 YYREEE (reference sequence). The V gene lost 1 base and the J gene lost 3 bases, with 8 bases spanning the gap. The CDR3: CASSLITDYEQYF. CDR3 DNA: TGTGCCAGCAGCTTGATCACAGACTACGAGCAGTACTTC. The full variable domain, completed using reference TRBV5-4 and TRBJ2-7, is ETGVTQSPTHLIKTRGQQVTLRCSSQSGHNTVSWYQQALGQGPQFIFQYYREEENGRGNFPPRFSGLQFPNYSSELNVNALELDDSALYLCASSLITDYEQYFGPGTRLTVT.

The chain combines TRBV6-5 with TRBJ1-5; unclear D gene. The V end lost 6 bases, the J end lost 6 bases, and 18 bases lay between the germline ends. In germline, CDR1 is MNHEY, CDR2 SVGAGI. The CDR3 is 15 amino acids. This CDR3 reads CASSYTAAAGQPQHF. For the CDR3, the DNA is TGTGCCAGCAGCTACACCGCGGCAGCGGGTCAGCCCCAGCATTTT.

This chain uses TRBV9 with TRBJ2-1, with TRBD2 identical over 10 bases. The germline V gene has CDR1 SGDLS and CDR2 YYNGEE. J lost 4 bases, V lost 0 bases, and 4 bases had no gene match. The CDR3 contains 16 residues. The CDR3 DNA sequence: TGTGCCAGCAGCGTAGTATGGACTAGCGGTTACAATGAGCAGTTCTTC. It yields the protein CASSVVWTSGYNEQFF.

V usage is TRBV4-1 and J usage is TRBJ1-3, with 7 bases that match TRBD1. Germline-derived CDR1 and CDR2 are MGHRA and YSYEKL. This CDR3 comprises 18 residues. Trimming cost V 1 base and J 2 bases; bases outside gene matches: 11. CDR3 DNA: TGCGCCAGCAGCCAAGGGCCGAGACAGGGCTTGCCTGGAAACACCATATATTTT. It is translated as CASSQGPRQGLPGNTIYF.

Only one count was recorded for this clone. Here the CDR3 DNA reads TGTGCCAGTCTAGCGGGAGGGCCGATGGATACGCAGTATTTT. Translating it yields CASLAGGPMDTQYF. This sequence joins TRBV2 and TRBJ2-3; 12 bases align to TRBD2. After removal of 9 bases from V and 6 bases from J, the junction contained 7 bases not matched to a gene. The CDR3 is 14 amino acids. Looked up from germline, CDR1 is SNHLY and CDR2 is FYNNEI.

The V call is TRBV6-5, the J call TRBJ2-2; D unclear. The CDR3 totals 13 residues. Trimming removed 2 bases at V and 6 bases at J, with 7 bases between. Germline values: CDR1 MNHEY, CDR2 SVGAGI. The CDR3: CASSYEVPGELFF. CDR3 sequence (DNA): TGTGCCAGCAGTTACGAGGTCCCCGGGGAGCTGTTTTTT.

The chain links TRBV23-1 to TRBJ2-7; the match to TRBD2 covers 12 bases. TRBV23-1 is identified as an open reading frame with a role that is uncertain. After removal of 10 bases from V and 11 bases from J, the junction contained 24 bases not matched to a gene. This CDR3 is built from 17 residues. CDR3 nucleotide sequence: TGCGCCATCGAACAGCGACTAGCGGGAGAGGGACGAGTGGGGGAGTACTTC. This sequence encodes CAIEQRLAGEGRVGEYF.

The chain has TRBV5-6 and TRBJ1-6, with no clear D. V was cut by 3 bases and J by 7 bases, with 5 bases left in between. The V gene's germline CDR1 is SGHDT and CDR2 YYEEEE. This CDR3 is built from 12 residues. Here the CDR3 DNA reads TGTGCCAGCAGCTATCAGAATTCACCCCTCCACTTT. Translating it yields CASSYQNSPLHF.

The V gene is TRBV7-9, the J gene TRBJ1-4; D possibly corresponds to TRBD1 (5 bases). Between the trimmed V and J ends, which lost 4 bases and 14 bases, there was a span of 8 bases. The CDR3 has 10 residues. CDR1 is SEHNR, CDR2 FQNEAQ, per germline (reference sequence). The CDR3 sequence: CASSSGILFF. The DNA for the CDR3 is TGTGCCAGCAGCTCAGGGATTCTGTTTTTT.

This chain connects TRBV7-8 to TRBJ1-1; no clear D gene. CDR1 is SGHVS and CDR2 is FQNEAQ in the germline V gene. The V end was cut by 7 bases, the J end by 2 bases, with 11 bases between. The length of the CDR3 is 13 residues. In DNA form, the CDR3 reads TGTGCCAGCACCCTGCTAGATAACACTGAAGCTTTCTTT. It specifies CASTLLDNTEAFF.

The gene calls are TRBV3-1 (or the pseudogene TRBV3-2) and TRBJ2-7, with 7 bases matching TRBD1. V lost 1 base and J lost 2; bases outside the gene matches: 8. Germline V lookup: CDR1 LGHDT, CDR2 YNNKEL (reference sequence). The CDR3 is 16 residues long. The CDR3 DNA reads as TGTGCCAGCAGCCAAGCACAGGGGATGTTGGCCTACGAGCAGTACTTC. Encoded protein: CASSQAQGMLAYEQYF.

The chain joins TRBV7-2 to TRBJ2-6, with a possible D match to TRBD1 (6 bases). The CDR3 extends over 17 amino acids. Trimming stripped 7 bases from V and 2 bases from J, with 18 bases between. Germline V gene data show CDR1 as SGHTA and CDR2 as FQGNSA. CDR3 coding DNA: TGTGCCAGCAACAGGGAGAGCTTTAATACTGGGGCCAACGTCCTGACTTTC. It specifies CASNRESFNTGANVLTF.

The rearrangement joins TRBV24-1 to TRBJ2-5; TRBD2 is a possible D gene (7 bases). The CDR3 is 13 amino acids. V was pared by 10 bases and J by 5 bases, with 16 bases between. In germline, CDR1 is KGHDR, CDR2 SFDVKD. CDR3 nucleotide sequence: TGTGCCACAGGGGGGGCCCCCCTGGAGACCCAGTACTTC. It yields the protein CATGGAPLETQYF.

This clone has just one count. The chain couples TRBV10-3 to TRBJ2-6; TRBD2 matches at 14 bases. From germline, CDR1 is ENHRY and CDR2 SYGVKD. The junction had 2 bases not matched to a gene; V was cut back by 8 bases and J by 2 bases. The CDR3 is 16 amino acids. CDR3 sequence reads: CAIPGLAGAGANVLTF. CDR3 bases: TGTGCCATCCCGGGACTAGCGGGAGCTGGGGCCAACGTCCTGACTTTC.

The gene calls are TRBV12-3 or TRBV12-4 and TRBJ1-2, with a possible D match to TRBD1 (6 bases). CDR3 length: 11 amino acids. Trimming cost V 5 bases and J 7 bases, with 8 bases left between them. Written as DNA, the CDR3 is TGTGCCAGCAGTACAGGGTTTGGCTACACCTTC. It specifies CASSTGFGYTF.

The chain links TRBV5-1 to TRBJ2-1, with a weak D call TRBD1 (5 bases). Germline CDR1 SGHRS, CDR2 YFSETQ. Trimming cost V 4 bases and J 4 bases, with 15 bases left between them. The CDR3 extends over 15 amino acids. The CDR3 DNA is TGCGCCAGCAGCCCTGGACAATTGGTATACAATGAGCAGTTCTTC. This encodes CASSPGQLVYNEQFF.

The gene calls are TRBV3-1 (or the pseudogene TRBV3-2) and TRBJ2-3; tentatively, D is TRBD2 (7 bases). The CDR3 runs 16 residues. Trimming cost V 1 base and J 5 bases, with 16 bases left between them. The germline V gene encodes CDR1 LGHDT and CDR2 YNNKEL (reference sequence). CDR3 coding DNA: TGTGCCAGCAGCCAAGGCGGGGGCACCGGAGGAGATACGCAGTATTTT. It encodes CASSQGGGTGGDTQYF.

This clone was counted only a few times. This sequence joins TRBV6-2 or TRBV6-3 and TRBJ2-1; D call uncertain. CDR1 is MNHEY, CDR2 SVGEGT, per germline. Trimming stripped 0 bases from V and 5 bases from J, with 20 bases between. The CDR3 has 18 residues. CDR3: CASSYSQLQKHRDNEQFF. The CDR3 region has the DNA TGTGCCAGCAGTTACTCCCAACTACAAAAGCATAGAGACAATGAGCAGTTCTTC.

The J gene is TRBJ2-3, the V gene TRBV11-3; 11 bases map to TRBD2. The CDR3 runs to 15 residues. V lost 5 bases to trimming and J lost 4 bases; unmatched junction nucleotides: 5. CDR1 and CDR2 from the germline V gene are SGHNT and YENEEA. The CDR3: CASSQTSGDPDTQYF. The CDR3 bases are TGTGCCAGCAGCCAGACTAGCGGGGACCCAGATACGCAGTATTTT.

The chain carries TRBV7-2 and TRBJ1-5; D may be TRBD1 (6 bases). Trimming removed 3 bases at V and 0 bases at J, with 12 bases between. CDR1 is SGHTA, CDR2 FQGNSA, per germline. The CDR3 totals 16 residues. CDR3 in amino acids: CASSFQQGNSNQPQHF. The CDR3 nucleotides are TGTGCCAGCAGCTTCCAACAGGGTAATAGCAATCAGCCCCAGCATTTT.

The chain joins TRBV6-4 to TRBJ2-1; perhaps TRBD1 as D (6 bases). The V end was cut by 6 bases, the J end by 7 bases, with 10 bases between. The germline CDR1 and CDR2 sequences are MRHNA and SNTAGT. The length of the CDR3 is 12 residues. The CDR3 here is CASRNRVNEQFF. In DNA form, the CDR3 reads TGTGCCAGCAGGAACAGGGTAAATGAGCAGTTCTTC.

This chain uses TRBV24-1 with TRBJ2-2, with TRBD1 as a possible D gene (5 bases). The CDR3 totals 13 residues. V was shortened by 4 bases and J by 8 bases, with 10 bases between the two germline ends. The germline V gene has CDR1 KGHDR and CDR2 SFDVKD. Here the CDR3 reads CATSEVGLGELFF. DNA for the CDR3: TGTGCCACCAGTGAGGTGGGGCTGGGGGAGCTGTTTTTT.

The table lists this clone with a count of one. The chain carries TRBV5-1 and TRBJ2-3; D perhaps matches TRBD1 (6 bases). Between the trimmed V and J ends, which lost 4 bases and 6 bases, there was a span of 12 bases. CDR3 length equals 13 residues. Germline lookup yields CDR1 SGHRS and CDR2 YFSETQ. The CDR3 nucleotides read TGCGCCAGCAGCGTCACAGGGTCGGATACGCAGTATTTT. Its protein product is CASSVTGSDTQYF.

The chain recombines TRBV7-9 with TRBJ2-7; 7 nucleotides align to TRBD2. Germline-derived CDR1 and CDR2 are SEHNR and FQNEAQ (reference sequence). This CDR3 comprises 13 residues. The ends lost 5 bases at V and 5 bases at J; junction bases unmatched: 6. The CDR3 region has the DNA TGTGCCAGCAGCCCTGGGACTAAAAACGAGCAGTACTTC. This codes for CASSPGTKNEQYF.

The chain employs TRBV5-1 and TRBJ1-5; 9 positions match TRBD1. After removal of 3 bases from V and 4 bases from J, the junction contained 5 bases not matched to a gene. Germline V CDR1 and CDR2: SGHRS, YFSETQ. CDR3 length: 15 amino acids. The CDR3 region is CASSSGTGMNQPQHF. The CDR3 DNA reads as TGCGCCAGCAGCTCCGGGACAGGGATGAATCAGCCCCAGCATTTT.

V and J are TRBV25-1 and TRBJ1-1; 8 bases agree with TRBD1. V was pared by 5 bases and J by 0 bases, with 2 bases of the junction left unmatched. Germline values: CDR1 MGHDK, CDR2 SYGVNS. CDR3 length equals 14 residues. This CDR3 is CASSRQGLNTEAFF. The CDR3 bases are TGTGCCAGCAGTAGACAGGGGCTGAACACTGAAGCTTTCTTT. Together with reference TRBV25-1 and TRBJ1-1, the CDR3 gives the full variable domain: EADIYQTPRYLVIGTGKKITLECSQTMGHDKMYWYQQDPGMELHLIHYSYGVNSTEKGDLSSESTVSRIRTEHFPLTLESARPSHTSQYLCASSRQGLNTEAFFGQGTRLTVV.

This clone was observed a single time. V and J are TRBV5-1 and TRBJ1-5; a weak D match, TRBD1 (5 bases). Germline CDR1 reads SGHRS; CDR2 reads YFSETQ. This CDR3 is built from 14 residues. Trimming pared 4 bases from V and 8 bases from J, leaving 16 bases between. CDR3 in amino acids: CASSLGGGFEPQHF. CDR3 DNA: TGCGCCAGCAGCCTGGGGGGGGGTTTCGAGCCCCAGCATTTT.